Each of the 25 T cell receptor beta chains below was sequenced from the same sample in a study of radiation and T cells in renal cell carcinoma. Treatment here: treatment-naive control, cytoreductive nephrectomy. Some clones are missing from TCRdb's copy, which holds only in-frame ones; the method was immunoSEQ multiplex PCR. The repertoire has roughly 20,000 clones, over 50% of them found once; the top ten carry about 33%. The source was tumor tissue, collected from a patient whose treatment was nephrectomy without radiotherapy. These receptors came from a man aged 45-60 years with renal cell carcinoma.

The genes are TRBV13 and TRBJ1-3; D not certain. Germline V gives CDR1 PRHDT, CDR2 FYEKMQ (reference sequence). V dropped 8 bases and J dropped 1 base, with 15 bases sitting between them. The CDR3 is 15 residues long. This chain's CDR3 is CASSSLGASGNTIYF. In DNA, the CDR3 is TGTGCCAGCTCATCCCTTGGAGCATCTGGAAACACCATATATTTT.

This clone was seen once. The DNA of the CDR3 is TGTGCCTGGAAGAGCGACAGGGGAGATTTCGGGCAGTACTTC. This sequence encodes CAWKSDRGDFGQYF. The V call is TRBV30, the J call TRBJ2-7, with 8 bases that match TRBD1. The CDR3 runs 14 residues. Germline values: CDR1 GTSNPN, CDR2 SVGIG (reference sequence). After removal of 4 bases from V and 9 bases from J, the junction contained 14 bases not matched to a gene.

The V call is TRBV20-1, the J call TRBJ1-2; D ambiguous. V gave up 7 bases and J gave up 3 bases, with 9 bases separating them. Germline V gene lookup returns CDR1 DFQATT and CDR2 SNEGSKA (reference sequence). The CDR3 runs 11 residues. The CDR3 reads CSVEGYYGYTF. The CDR3 DNA is TGCAGTGTTGAGGGCTACTATGGCTACACCTTC.

The chain couples TRBV18 to TRBJ1-4; D unclear. The CDR3 extends over 11 amino acids. V was trimmed by 6 bases and J by 4 bases, leaving 3 bases between them. Germline CDR1 KGHSH, CDR2 LQKENI. DNA for the CDR3: TGTGCCAGCTCCCTTAATGAAAAACTGTTTTTT. Protein sequence: CASSLNEKLFF. Full variable domain (outside the CDR3, taken from reference TRBV18 and TRBJ1-4): NAGVMQNPRHLVRRRGQEARLRCSPMKGHSHVYWYRQLPEEGLKFMVYLQKENIIDESGMPKERFSAEFPKEGPSILRIQQVVRGDSAAYFCASSLNEKLFFGSGTQLSVL.

This sequence joins TRBV16 and TRBJ1-2, with 7 nucleotides matching TRBD1. Unmatched junction bases numbered 7, after V lost 6 bases and J lost 3 bases. This CDR3 has 14 amino acids. In germline, CDR1 is KGHSY, CDR2 FQNENV. CDR3 in DNA: TGTGCCAGCAGTCTATCAGGGGGAGACTATGGCTACACCTTC. Amino acid sequence: CASSLSGGDYGYTF.

V gene TRBV7-3 combines with J gene TRBJ1-1, with a possible D match to TRBD1 (6 bases). Looked up from germline, CDR1 is SGHTA and CDR2 is FQGTGA. The CDR3 totals 13 residues. V was clipped by 2 bases and J by 5 bases, with 9 bases between them. CDR3 region: CASSLEQGTEAFF. The CDR3 DNA is TGTGCCAGCAGCTTAGAGCAGGGGACTGAAGCTTTCTTT.

V gene TRBV20-1 combines with J gene TRBJ2-7; D not certain. V dropped 5 bases and J dropped 6 bases, with 11 bases sitting between them. Germline V gives CDR1 DFQATT, CDR2 SNEGSKA (reference sequence). The CDR3 is made up of 11 amino acids. The CDR3 DNA sequence: TGCAGTGCTTGGGCCATGGGCGAGCAGTACTTC. It specifies CSAWAMGEQYF.

The chain joins TRBV5-6 to TRBJ2-7; D perhaps matches TRBD1 (6 bases). The CDR3 is made up of 15 amino acids. V dropped 4 bases and J dropped 2 bases, with 16 bases sitting between them. CDR1 is SGHDT, CDR2 YYEEEE, per germline. CDR3 sequence: CASSPTGNPAYEQYF. In DNA form, the CDR3 reads TGTGCCAGCAGCCCAACAGGGAATCCCGCCTACGAGCAGTACTTC.

The V gene is TRBV5-1, the J gene TRBJ1-1; 7 bases match TRBD1. The CDR3 runs 16 residues. V was pared by 3 bases and J by 1 base, with 9 bases of the junction left unmatched. Germline assignment: CDR1 SGHRS and CDR2 YFSETQ. CDR3 DNA sequence: TGCGCCAGCAGCTCCGGACACAGGGGAGCGAACACTGAAGCTTTCTTT. Amino acids: CASSSGHRGANTEAFF.

This clone was picked up one time. The chain joins TRBV5-6 to TRBJ2-5; D gene uncertain. V shed 0 bases and J shed 2 bases, with 11 bases lying between them. The length of the CDR3 is 15 residues. Germline V gives CDR1 SGHDT, CDR2 YYEEEE. For the CDR3, the DNA is TGTGCCAGCAGCTTGGTCCGGACGATACAAGAGACCCAGTACTTC. This gives the protein CASSLVRTIQETQYF.

The chain carries TRBV19 and TRBJ2-2; the match to TRBD1 covers 8 bases. After removal of 7 bases from V and 0 bases from J, the junction contained 7 bases not matched to a gene. The CDR3 is 16 residues long. The V gene's germline CDR1 is LNHDA and CDR2 SQIVND (reference sequence). The DNA for the CDR3 is TGTGCCAGTATGGGGACAGGCATCGCGAACACCGGGGAGCTGTTTTTT. Amino acids: CASMGTGIANTGELFF.

The chain couples TRBV19 to TRBJ1-2, with D uncertain. Germline V gives CDR1 LNHDA, CDR2 SQIVND (reference sequence). CDR3 size: 15 residues. The V end lost 3 bases, the J end lost 2 bases, and 13 bases lay between the germline ends. The CDR3 region is CASSIRDWRNYGYTF. The CDR3, as DNA: TGTGCCAGTAGTATTAGGGATTGGAGGAACTATGGCTACACCTTC. Together with reference TRBV19 and TRBJ1-2, the CDR3 gives the full variable domain: DGGITQSPKYLFRKEGQNVTLSCEQNLNHDAMYWYRQDPGQGLRLIYYSQIVNDFQKGDIAEGYSVSREKKESFPLTVTSAQKNPTAFYLCASSIRDWRNYGYTFGSGTRLTVV.

The rearrangement joins TRBV7-2 to TRBJ2-7, with D maybe TRBD1 (5 bases). The CDR3 is 12 amino acids. V dropped 5 bases and J dropped 7 bases, with 12 bases sitting between them. CDR1 SGHTA and CDR2 FQGNSA come from the germline V gene. The CDR3 sequence is CASSPHKGEQYF. The DNA for the CDR3 is TGTGCCAGCAGCCCCCATAAGGGGGAGCAGTACTTC.

V is TRBV25-1 and J is TRBJ2-6; D is ambiguous. Germline CDR1 reads MGHDK; CDR2 reads SYGVNS. CDR3 size: 15 residues. The V and J ends lost 3 bases and 0 bases respectively, with 6 bases between them. In DNA, the CDR3 is TGTGCCAGCAGTGAGACCAACTCTGGGGCCAACGTCCTGACTTTC. This sequence encodes CASSETNSGANVLTF.

This clone was detected only once. J is TRBJ2-2 and V is TRBV19; D gene uncertain. The CDR3 contains 15 residues. The V and J ends lost 1 base and 6 bases respectively, with 12 bases between them. The germline V gene has CDR1 LNHDA and CDR2 SQIVND (reference sequence). CDR3 amino acids: CASSIVPTAAGELFF. The DNA of the CDR3 is TGTGCCAGTAGTATAGTCCCTACCGCGGCCGGGGAGCTGTTTTTT. Full variable domain (rest looked up from reference TRBV19 and TRBJ2-2): DGGITQSPKYLFRKEGQNVTLSCEQNLNHDAMYWYRQDPGQGLRLIYYSQIVNDFQKGDIAEGYSVSREKKESFPLTVTSAQKNPTAFYLCASSIVPTAAGELFFGEGSRLTVL.

This clone was counted only a few times. The rearrangement joins TRBV28 to TRBJ1-5, with TRBD1 as a possible D gene (6 bases). The CDR3 is 14 amino acids. Trimming left V 6 bases short and J 2 bases short, with 11 bases between. Germline assignment: CDR1 MDHEN and CDR2 SYDVKM. The chain's CDR3 is CASRRWGRNQPQHF. The CDR3 nucleotides are TGTGCCAGCAGACGATGGGGGCGCAATCAGCCCCAGCATTTT.

V gene TRBV28 combines with J gene TRBJ2-3; possibly TRBD1 or TRBD2 for D (5 bases each). Trimming cost V 8 bases and J 0 bases, with 6 bases left between them. CDR3 length: 12 amino acids. Germline CDR1 MDHEN, CDR2 SYDVKM. The CDR3 sequence is CASGGSTDTQYF. CDR3 sequence (DNA): TGTGCCAGCGGGGGTAGCACAGATACGCAGTATTTT.

This chain links TRBV6-1 with TRBJ2-1; D unclear. CDR1 MNHNS and CDR2 SASEGT come from the germline V gene. The ends were cut back, 1 base at V and 6 bases at J, with 7 bases in the middle. The CDR3 loop spans 13 amino acids. The CDR3 spells CASSEGLLNEQFF. The CDR3 DNA sequence: TGTGCCAGCAGTGAAGGACTCCTCAATGAGCAGTTCTTC.

This clone was detected a few times. The V and J genes are TRBV6-5 and TRBJ1-6; D ambiguous. Germline values: CDR1 MNHEY, CDR2 SVGAGI. The CDR3 contains 13 residues. V dropped 6 bases and J dropped 3 bases, with 6 bases sitting between them. The CDR3 loop is CASRRNYNSPLHF. The CDR3 bases are TGTGCCAGCAGGAGGAACTATAATTCACCCCTCCACTTT.

This sequence joins TRBV5-5 and TRBJ1-3; D not certain. The CDR3 extends over 14 amino acids. Germline V lookup: CDR1 SGHKS, CDR2 YYEKEE (reference sequence). The V and J ends lost 4 bases and 0 bases respectively, with 8 bases between them. This CDR3 is CASSQTPSGNTIYF. Written as DNA, the CDR3 is TGTGCCAGCAGCCAGACACCCTCTGGAAACACCATATATTTT.

This clone was counted between two and nine times. The chain couples TRBV6-5 to TRBJ1-5, with D unresolved. The length of the CDR3 is 15 residues. From germline, CDR1 is MNHEY and CDR2 SVGAGI. Trimming left V 6 bases short and J 5 bases short, with 17 bases between. For the CDR3, the DNA is TGTGCCAGCAGCTTTCGACCCGGGCCCGATCAGCCCCAGCATTTT. It encodes CASSFRPGPDQPQHF.

V gene TRBV19 combines with J gene TRBJ1-6; D call uncertain. The ends were cut back, 7 bases at V and 0 bases at J, with 13 bases in the middle. Germline assignment: CDR1 LNHDA and CDR2 SQIVND (reference sequence). This CDR3 is 16 amino acids long. CDR3 residues: CASIETGSSYNSPLHF. In DNA form, the CDR3 reads TGTGCCAGTATTGAGACCGGGAGCTCCTATAATTCACCCCTCCACTTT.

This clone was detected only a few times. The chain uses TRBV6-1 and TRBJ1-4; 8 bases fit TRBD1. The CDR3 has 19 amino acids. CDR1 and CDR2 (germline): MNHNS, SASEGT. The V segment lost 3 bases and the J segment 0 bases; nucleotides outside the gene matches: 12. CDR3 DNA sequence: TGTGCCAGCAGTGACCTCCAGGGGGCGTATCCCGCAACTAATGAAAAACTGTTTTTT. It codes for CASSDLQGAYPATNEKLFF.

This chain links TRBV4-3 with TRBJ1-1; D gene uncertain. Trimming stripped 2 bases from V and 0 bases from J, with 7 bases between. The CDR3 loop spans 14 amino acids. Germline CDR1 LGHNA, CDR2 YSLEER. The CDR3 DNA is TGCGCCAGCAGCCAAACGATGTTGAACACTGAAGCTTTCTTT. Amino acids: CASSQTMLNTEAFF.

V gene TRBV4-2 combines with J gene TRBJ2-7, with D uncertain. There are 15 residues in the CDR3. CDR1 LGHNA and CDR2 YNFKEQ come from the germline V gene. The V gene lost 1 base and the J gene lost 3 bases, with 13 bases spanning the gap. DNA of the CDR3: TGTGCCAGCAGCCAAGCTTTGAAGGCCCACTACGAGCAGTACTTC. It yields the protein CASSQALKAHYEQYF.